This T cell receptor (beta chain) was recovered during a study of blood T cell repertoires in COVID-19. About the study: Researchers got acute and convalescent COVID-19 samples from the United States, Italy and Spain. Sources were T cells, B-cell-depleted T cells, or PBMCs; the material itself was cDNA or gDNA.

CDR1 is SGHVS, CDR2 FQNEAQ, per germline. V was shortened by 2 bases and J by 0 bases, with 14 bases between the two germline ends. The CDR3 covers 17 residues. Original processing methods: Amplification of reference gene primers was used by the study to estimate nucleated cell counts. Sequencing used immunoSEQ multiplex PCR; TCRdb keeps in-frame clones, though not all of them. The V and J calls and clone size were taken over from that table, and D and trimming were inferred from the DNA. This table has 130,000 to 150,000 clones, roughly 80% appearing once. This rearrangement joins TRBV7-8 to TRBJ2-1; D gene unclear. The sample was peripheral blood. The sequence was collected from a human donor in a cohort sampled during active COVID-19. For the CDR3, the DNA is TGTGCCAGCAGCTTATTACCTAATACCATCTCCTACAATGAGCAGTTCTTC. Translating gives CASSLLPNTISYNEQFF.